This T cell receptor (beta chain) originates from a study of human T cells and chemical hapten exposure. Study observations and caveats: All donors were alopecia patients, so their immunity may differ from that of healthy people.

This CDR3 is built from 10 residues. Deletions cut 7 bases from V and 3 bases from J, with 6 bases between. Germline CDR1 SQVTM, CDR2 ANQGSEA. Under the authors' procedure: Sample TCR totals centred on a median of around 96,000, ranging about 23,224 to 700,000. MiXCR was run by TCRdb on the RACE reads, yielding one entry per CDR3 protein. These V and J calls rely on TCRdb rather than the paper's analysis. Here the sample spans roughly 150,000 distinct CDR3 sequences, about a quarter being singletons. This clonotype has more than one count but fewer than ten. Its antigen is undetermined. Time point of the sample: patch test 3, about 24 weeks after DPC sensitization. Treatment reported: therapeutic diphenylcyclopropenone sensitization with weekly scalp DPC. The authors' total RNA extraction used unfractionated whole blood.

Sequenced here: whole blood, sampled in connection with sensitization to the hapten diphenylcyclopropenone (DPC). The receptor's source is a woman under 30 with alopecia areata. Some clones in this sample may be carry-over from other donors' samples. The rearrangement joins TRBV29-1 to TRBJ2-5; D unresolved. The CDR3: CSAGEETQYF. CDR3 nucleotide sequence: TGCAGCGCTGGGGAAGAGACCCAGTACTTC.